These T cell receptor beta chains were read from a single sample in a study of regulatory T cells in long-lasting Graves disease. MiXCR, run by TCRdb on the multiplex PCR reads, gives a single entry per CDR3 protein. This sample has some 250,000 distinct CDR3 sequences, with about 18% found just once. Sequenced here: peripheral blood mononuclear cells (PBMCs), sampled at new diagnosis, from a patient treated with antithyroid drugs. The origin of the receptors is a female donor with Graves disease. The CDR3 runs from the conserved cysteine through the conserved F or W. The D gene is left open where the match is weak. Clone size is not always given. Where it is, it says once, few, many or a class for expanded clones.

TRBV11-3,many,TRBJ1-1,.,CASSSRMNTEAFF,TGTGCCAGCAGCTCCCGGATGAACACTGAAGCTTTCTTT
TRBV10-3,many,TRBJ1-1,.,CAISGKQNTEAFF,TGTGCCATCAGTGGGAAACAGAACACTGAAGCTTTCTTT
TRBV12-3/TRBV12-4,many,TRBJ2-7,.,CASSPTLGGSYEQYF,TGTGCCAGCAGTCCCACCCTTGGAGGGTCCTACGAGCAGTACTTC
TRBV11-2,once,TRBJ2-7,.,CASSLRVTDYEQYF,TGTGCCAGCAGCTTACGAGTGACAGATTACGAGCAGTACTTC
TRBV28,.,TRBJ2-1,.,CASSLRSYNEQFF,TGTGCCAGCAGCCTTAGATCCTACAATGAGCAGTTCTTC
TRBV24-1,many,TRBJ1-4,TRBD1,CATSEAPGQGGEKLFF,TGTGCCACCAGTGAAGCTCCGGGACAGGGGGGTGAAAAACTGTTTTTT
TRBV18,many,TRBJ1-5,.,CASSPGDRQPQHF,TGTGCCAGCTCACCAGGGGATCGCCAGCCCCAGCATTTT
TRBV7-3,many,TRBJ2-5,.,CASSGGIQETQYF,TGTGCCAGCAGCGGGGGGATCCAAGAGACCCAGTACTTC
TRBV28,many,TRBJ2-3,.,CASSLATTDTQYF,TGTGCCAGCAGCCTAGCGACTACAGATACGCAGTATTTT
TRBV12-3/TRBV12-4,.,TRBJ1-4,.,CASRLDHNNEKLFF,TGTGCCAGCAGGCTGGACCATAATAATGAAAAACTGTTTTTT
TRBV6-1,many,TRBJ1-5,.,CASSPSPGQPQHF,TGTGCCAGCAGTCCCTCCCCGGGACAGCCCCAGCATTTT
TRBV18,.,TRBJ1-1,.,CASSPREGETEAFF,TGTGCCAGCTCACCACGGGAGGGAGAAACTGAAGCTTTCTTT
TRBV11-2,.,TRBJ2-3,TRBD1,CASRRGGLLTDTQYF,TGTGCCAGCCGGAGAGGGGGCCTTTTAACAGATACGCAGTATTTT
TRBV6-2/TRBV6-3,many,TRBJ2-3,TRBD2,CASSLAGLWDTQYF,TGTGCCAGCAGTCTAGCGGGCCTATGGGATACGCAGTATTTT
TRBV7-9,many,TRBJ1-5,.,CASSLKRTNSNQPQHF,TGTGCCAGCAGCTTGAAAAGGACAAATAGCAATCAGCCCCAGCATTTT
TRBV4-3,.,TRBJ1-5,.,CASSQDKMGGQPQHF,TGCGCCAGCAGCCAAGATAAAATGGGGGGTCAGCCCCAGCATTTT
TRBV7-6,once,TRBJ2-7,TRBD1,CASSIAGQGAAYEQYF,TGTGCCAGCAGCATAGCGGGACAGGGGGCTGCCTACGAGCAGTACTTC
TRBV30,.,TRBJ1-6,TRBD1,CAWRNRLGQGNSPLHF,TGTGCCTGGAGGAACCGACTTGGACAGGGAAATTCACCCCTCCACTTT
TRBV7-2,many,TRBJ2-1,TRBD2,CASSVAGLAGNEQFF,TGTGCCAGCAGCGTCGCGGGACTAGCCGGAAATGAGCAGTTCTTC
TRBV7-9,.,TRBJ2-1,.,CASSSGPAGEQFF,TGTGCCAGCAGCTCTGGTCCCGCGGGTGAGCAGTTCTTC
TRBV7-2,many,TRBJ2-5,.,CASSLLGGKETQYF,TGTGCCAGCAGCTTACTAGGGGGAAAAGAGACCCAGTACTTC
TRBV10-3,many,TRBJ2-1,TRBD2,CAISEPTSGSPSALGNEQFF,TGTGCCATCAGTGAGCCCACTAGCGGGAGCCCCTCCGCCTTGGGGAATGAGCAGTTCTTC
TRBV6-2/TRBV6-3,many,TRBJ2-4,TRBD2,CASKGLGAKNIQYF,TGTGCCAGCAAGGGACTAGGGGCCAAAAACATTCAGTACTTC
TRBV11-2,.,TRBJ2-3,.,CASHGETDTQYF,TGTGCCAGCCATGGGGAAACAGATACGCAGTATTTT
TRBV19,many,TRBJ1-2,.,CASSIGIAGGYTF,TGTGCCAGTAGTATCGGAATTGCGGGAGGCTACACCTTC
TRBV13,many,TRBJ1-1,TRBD1,CASSADRGRLDAFF,TGTGCCAGCAGCGCCGACAGGGGCCGCCTTGATGCTTTCTTT
TRBV4-2,many,TRBJ2-5,TRBD2,CASSHLEVAGGRGETQYF,TGTGCCAGCAGCCACCTGGAGGTAGCGGGAGGCCGAGGAGAGACCCAGTACTTC
TRBV5-1,many,TRBJ2-1,TRBD2,CASSLGLALYNEQFF,TGCGCCAGCAGCTTGGGACTAGCGCTGTACAATGAGCAGTTCTTC
TRBV12-3/TRBV12-4,.,TRBJ2-7,.,CASDYGDYEQYF,TGTGCCAGCGATTATGGGGATTACGAGCAGTACTTC
TRBV12-3/TRBV12-4,many,TRBJ2-5,TRBD1,CASSYTTGGPETQYF,TGTGCCAGCAGTTACACAACAGGGGGCCCAGAGACCCAGTACTTC